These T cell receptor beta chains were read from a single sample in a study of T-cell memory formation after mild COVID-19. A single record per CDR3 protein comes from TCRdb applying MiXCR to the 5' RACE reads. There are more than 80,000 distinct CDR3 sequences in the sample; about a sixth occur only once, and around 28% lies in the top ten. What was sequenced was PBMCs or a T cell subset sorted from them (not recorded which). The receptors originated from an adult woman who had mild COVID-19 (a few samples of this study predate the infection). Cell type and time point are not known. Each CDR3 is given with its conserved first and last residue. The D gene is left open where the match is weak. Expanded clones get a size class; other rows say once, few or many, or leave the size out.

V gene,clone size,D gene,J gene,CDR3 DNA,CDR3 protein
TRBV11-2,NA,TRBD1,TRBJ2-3,TGTGCCAGCAGGAAGAGCACAGGGGCAGATACGCAGTATTTT,CASRKSTGADTQYF
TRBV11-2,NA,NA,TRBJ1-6,TGTGCCAGCAGCTTAGGGTCCTCTTCACCCCTCCACTTT,CASSLGSSSPLHF
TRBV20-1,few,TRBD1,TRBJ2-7,TGCAGTGCTAGACACTGGGACAGAATCTACGAGCAGTACTTC,CSARHWDRIYEQYF
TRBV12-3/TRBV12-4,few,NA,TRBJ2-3,TGTGCCAGCAGCCTAACCGGGACAAGATCGCAGTATTTT,CASSLTGTRSQYF
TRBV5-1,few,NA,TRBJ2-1,TGCGCCAGCAGCTTGGTGGCCTACAATGAGCAGTTCTTC,CASSLVAYNEQFF
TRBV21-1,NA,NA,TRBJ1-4,TGTGCCAGCGGTCCGGGACAGGGGGCGCCGATAAATGAAAAACTGTTTTTT,CASGPGQGAPINEKLFF
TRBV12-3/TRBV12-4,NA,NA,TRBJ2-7,TGTGCCAGCAGTTTAGTGTTGCGACAGGAGAGCTACGAGCAGTACTTC,CASSLVLRQESYEQYF
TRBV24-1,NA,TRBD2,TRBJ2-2,TGTGCCACCAGTGATATTAGCGGGGGCGCGAACACCGGGGAGCTGTTTTTT,CATSDISGGANTGELFF
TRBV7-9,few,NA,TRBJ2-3,TGTGCCAGCAGCACAATCGGGGATACGCAGTATTTT,CASSTIGDTQYF
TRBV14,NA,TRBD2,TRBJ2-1,TGTGCCAGCAGCCTGATAGCGGGAGGCTACAATGAGCAGTTCTTC,CASSLIAGGYNEQFF
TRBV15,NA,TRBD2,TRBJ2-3,TGTGCCACCACCGAAACTAGGGAGCGGGAAACAGATACGCAGTATTTT,CATTETRERETDTQYF
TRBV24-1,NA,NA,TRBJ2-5,TGTGCCACCAGTGATAGTGCAGGGTATCTGGAGACCCAGTACTTC,CATSDSAGYLETQYF
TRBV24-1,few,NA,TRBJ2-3,TGTGCCACCAGTGATTTGTTCACAGATACGCAGTATTTT,CATSDLFTDTQYF
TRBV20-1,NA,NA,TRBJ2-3,TGCAGTGCTAGAGATGTTAGATTTTCGGCCTGGTCAGATACGCAGTATTTT,CSARDVRFSAWSDTQYF
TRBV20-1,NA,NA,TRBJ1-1,TGCAGTGCTAGAGGCCGTTTGGGCACTGAAGCTTTCTTT,CSARGRLGTEAFF
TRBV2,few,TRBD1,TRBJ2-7,TGTGCCAGCAGTACCCGTTGGGACAGAGACTACGAGCAGTACTTC,CASSTRWDRDYEQYF
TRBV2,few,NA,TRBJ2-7,TGTGCCAGCAGTGATCGACAGCTCGGGCCCTACGAGCAGTACTTC,CASSDRQLGPYEQYF
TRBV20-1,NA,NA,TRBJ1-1,TGCAGTGCTAGAGATGACGGTGGGGGTCTCACTGAAGCTTTCTTT,CSARDDGGGLTEAFF
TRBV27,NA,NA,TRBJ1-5,TGTGCCAGCAGTCTCTACTTTTCGGCCAATCAGCCCCAGCATTTT,CASSLYFSANQPQHF
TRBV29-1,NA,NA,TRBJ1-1,TGCAGCGTTGACCAAGACCCGGGGACTGAAGCTTTCTTT,CSVDQDPGTEAFF
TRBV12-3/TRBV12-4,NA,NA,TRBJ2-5,TGTGCCAGCAGTAACGGACTGAACCAAGAGACCCAGTACTTC,CASSNGLNQETQYF
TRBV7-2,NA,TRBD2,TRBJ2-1,TGTGCCAGCAGCCCCTCCCTAGCGGTCGTCTCCTACAATGAGCAGTTCTTC,CASSPSLAVVSYNEQFF
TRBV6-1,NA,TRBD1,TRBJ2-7,TGTGCCAGCAGTGAATGGACAGGCATTTCCTACGAGCAGTACTTC,CASSEWTGISYEQYF
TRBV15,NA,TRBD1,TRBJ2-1,TGTGCCACCAGCCCGGGACAGGGAAAGAATGAGCAGTTCTTC,CATSPGQGKNEQFF
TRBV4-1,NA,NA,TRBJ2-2,TGCGCCAGCAGCCAAGATCCCAGCGGCTACACCGGGGAGCTGTTTTTT,CASSQDPSGYTGELFF
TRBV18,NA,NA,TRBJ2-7,TGTGCCAGCTTGATGACAAATTCCTACGAGCAGTACTTC,CASLMTNSYEQYF
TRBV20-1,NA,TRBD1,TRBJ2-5,TGCAGTGCTAGAATCAGGGGGTATGAAGAGACCCAGTACTTC,CSARIRGYEETQYF
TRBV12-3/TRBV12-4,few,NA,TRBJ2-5,TGTGCCAGCAGTTTCCCCAGCCAAGAGACCCAGTACTTC,CASSFPSQETQYF
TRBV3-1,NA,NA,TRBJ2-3,TGTGCCAGCAGCCAAGATCAAATGGGGACTTGGTGGTATTTT,CASSQDQMGTWWYF
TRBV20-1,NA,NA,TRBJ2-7,TGCAGTGCTAGAGATATAAGCGGCCCCTCCTACGAGCAGTACTTC,CSARDISGPSYEQYF
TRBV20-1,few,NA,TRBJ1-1,TGCAGCCCACAGTATGAGGGGCTGGCTGAAGCTTTCTTT,CSPQYEGLAEAFF
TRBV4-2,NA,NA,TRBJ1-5,TGTGCCAGCAGCCAAGGGACAGTTTTTAGCAATCAGCCCCAGCATTTT,CASSQGTVFSNQPQHF
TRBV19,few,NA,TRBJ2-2,TGTGCCAGTAAGGGGCCAGCTACCGGGGAGCTGTTTTTT,CASKGPATGELFF
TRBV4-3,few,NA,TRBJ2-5,TGCGCCAGCAGCCAAGATTCAATGAGGGACCAAGAGACCCAGTACTTC,CASSQDSMRDQETQYF
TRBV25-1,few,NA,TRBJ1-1,TGTGCCAGCAGTCACCCAGGCGGGGGGCACACTGAAGCTTTCTTT,CASSHPGGGHTEAFF
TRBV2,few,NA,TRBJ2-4,TGTGCCAGCAAAGACAATCTCAAAAACATTCAGTACTTC,CASKDNLKNIQYF
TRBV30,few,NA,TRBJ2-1,TGTGCCTGGAGGGAGTGGGGGCGTGAGCAGTTCTTC,CAWREWGREQFF
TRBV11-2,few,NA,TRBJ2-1,TGTGCCAGCAGCTTCCGGGTAATGGGGCAGTTCTTC,CASSFRVMGQFF
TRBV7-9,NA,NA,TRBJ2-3,TGTGCCAGCAGCAACCCGGTGGAGAAAACAGATACGCAGTATTTT,CASSNPVEKTDTQYF
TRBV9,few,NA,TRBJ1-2,TGTGCCAGCAGCCTCCCTCCGGCAGCCTCCTATGGCTACACCTTC,CASSLPPAASYGYTF
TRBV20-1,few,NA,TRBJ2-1,TGCAGTGCTAGTCAGGAAAGCTCCTACAATGAGCAGTTCTTC,CSASQESSYNEQFF
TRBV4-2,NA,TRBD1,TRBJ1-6,TGTGCCAGCAGCCAAATGGACAGGGATGAGGGACCCCTCCACTTT,CASSQMDRDEGPLHF
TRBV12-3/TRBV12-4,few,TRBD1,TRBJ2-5,TGTGCCAGCACCCCCGAGGGACAGCAAGAGACCCAGTACTTC,CASTPEGQQETQYF
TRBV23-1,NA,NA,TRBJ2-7,TGCGCCAGCAGTCAATACAGTACGGAGCAGTACTTC,CASSQYSTEQYF
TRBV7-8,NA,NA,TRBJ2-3,TGTGCCAGCAGCCCGGGGACGGGAGATCAGACAGATACGCAGTATTTT,CASSPGTGDQTDTQYF
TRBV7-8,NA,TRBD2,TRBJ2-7,TGTGCCAGCAGCCAGGAGGTGGGACTAGCGGGCTACGAGCAGTACTTC,CASSQEVGLAGYEQYF
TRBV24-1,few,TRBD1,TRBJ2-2,TGTGCCACCAGGGGGACAGTTTCCACCGGGGAGCTGTTTTTT,CATRGTVSTGELFF
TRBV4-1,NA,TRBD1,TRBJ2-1,TGCGCCAGCAGCGGGGGCCCAGGGGACAGCTACAATGAGCAGTTCTTC,CASSGGPGDSYNEQFF
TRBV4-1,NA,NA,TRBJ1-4,TGCGCCAGCAGCCAACTCCAGACAGCCCGAGGCGAAAAACTGTTTTTT,CASSQLQTARGEKLFF
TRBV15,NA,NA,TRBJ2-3,TGTGCCACCAGCAGAGGCAGGGCAGGTGCAGATACGCAGTATTTT,CATSRGRAGADTQYF
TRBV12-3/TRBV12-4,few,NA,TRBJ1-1,TGTGCCAGCAGTTTTAGCGGGGTCAACACTGAAGCTTTCTTT,CASSFSGVNTEAFF
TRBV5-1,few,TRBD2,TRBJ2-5,TGCGCCAGCAGCTTGGCCCCCCGCAGCGGGAGGGAGGGGCAGACCCAGTACTTC,CASSLAPRSGREGQTQYF